This passage covers 12 T cell receptor beta chains from one sample sequenced in a study of blood T cell repertoires in COVID-19. Profiled with immunoSEQ multiplex PCR; TCRdb holds only in-frame clones, not every one. The data show a few hundred thousand clones, more than 75% seen once. Sequencing was done on a sample of peripheral blood. The origin of the receptors is a man older than 75 with acute or convalescent COVID-19.

V usage is TRBV7-9 and J usage is TRBJ1-2; 8 nucleotides match TRBD1. In germline, CDR1 is SEHNR, CDR2 FQNEAQ (reference sequence). V lost 5 bases to trimming and J lost 7 bases; unmatched junction nucleotides: 9. CDR3 length: 14 amino acids. The chain's CDR3 is CASSQGQGFGGYTF. CDR3 DNA sequence: TGTGCCAGCAGCCAAGGACAGGGTTTCGGTGGCTACACCTTC.

This clone was picked up a small number of times. This chain links TRBV28 with TRBJ1-2, with a possible D match to TRBD1 (6 bases). CDR3 length equals 16 residues. Germline V gene sequence: CDR1 MDHEN, CDR2 SYDVKM. Trimming took off 7 bases at V and 0 bases at J, with 18 bases between the two ends. This chain's CDR3 is CASTPLRDITNYGYTF. CDR3 DNA: TGTGCCAGCACTCCGCTAAGGGACATTACTAACTATGGCTACACCTTC.

The chain has TRBV14 and TRBJ1-6; D is unresolved. CDR1 and CDR2 (germline): SGHDN, FVKESK. CDR3 length equals 17 residues. V shed 0 bases and J shed 0 bases, with 9 bases lying between them. The CDR3 reads CASSQDAESSYNSPLHF. The CDR3 nucleotides read TGTGCCAGCAGCCAAGATGCCGAGAGCTCCTATAATTCACCCCTCCACTTT.

The chain carries TRBV7-2 and TRBJ1-2, with D perhaps TRBD1 (6 bases). Germline CDR1 reads SGHTA; CDR2 reads FQGNSA. The V and J ends lost 5 bases and 3 bases respectively, with 10 bases between them. CDR3 size: 13 residues. CDR3 sequence reads: CASSLRQDYGYTF. CDR3 bases: TGTGCCAGCAGCCTTAGACAGGACTATGGCTACACCTTC. Full variable domain (remainder filled in from reference TRBV7-2 and TRBJ1-2): GAGVSQSPSNKVTEKGKDVELRCDPISGHTALYWYRQSLGQGLEFLIYFQGNSAPDKSGLPSDRFSAERTGGSVSTLTIQRTQQEDSAVYLCASSLRQDYGYTFGSGTRLTVV.

V gene TRBV5-1 combines with J gene TRBJ1-2; D may be TRBD1 (5 bases). V was trimmed by 2 bases and J by 2 bases, leaving 10 bases between them. The germline V gene encodes CDR1 SGHRS and CDR2 YFSETQ. The CDR3 has 14 residues. CDR3 nucleotide sequence: TGCGCCAGCAGCTTCGACAGTGGGAACTATGGCTACACCTTC. Translation: CASSFDSGNYGYTF.

The chain recombines TRBV18 with TRBJ1-1; D may be TRBD1 (5 bases). This CDR3 comprises 14 residues. The V gene lost 0 bases and the J gene lost 7 bases, with 12 bases spanning the gap. Germline V gene lookup returns CDR1 KGHSH and CDR2 LQKENI. The CDR3 spells CASSPPRGDYEAFF. The CDR3 DNA reads TGTGCCAGCTCACCACCAAGGGGCGATTATGAAGCTTTCTTT.

V gene TRBV5-1 combines with J gene TRBJ2-1, with D perhaps matching TRBD2 (6 bases). The V gene lost 9 bases and the J gene lost 4 bases, with 20 bases spanning the gap. CDR1 and CDR2 (germline): SGHRS, YFSETQ. The CDR3 length is 15 residues. CDR3 in amino acids: CATRPGTREYNEQFF. The CDR3 region has the DNA TGCGCCACCCGCCCCGGGACTCGAGAGTACAATGAGCAGTTCTTC. The full variable domain, rest sourced from reference TRBV5-1 and TRBJ2-1, is KAGVTQTPRYLIKTRGQQVTLSCSPISGHRSVSWYQQTPGQGLQFLFEYFSETQRNKGNFPGRFSGRQFSNSRSEMNVSTLELGDSALYLCATRPGTREYNEQFFGPGTRLTVL.

The chain joins TRBV28 to TRBJ2-7, with D unresolved. The CDR3 contains 12 residues. Germline V gene lookup returns CDR1 MDHEN and CDR2 SYDVKM. The germline V and J ends were trimmed by 2 bases and 1 base, with 3 bases remaining between them. This chain's CDR3 is CASSLPSYEQYF. The DNA for the CDR3 is TGTGCCAGCAGTTTACCTTCCTACGAGCAGTACTTC.

The rearrangement joins TRBV28 to TRBJ1-6; tentatively, D is TRBD1 (6 bases). V lost 11 bases, J lost 8 bases, and 16 bases lay in between. Germline CDR1 is MDHEN and CDR2 is SYDVKM. The CDR3 runs to 13 residues. As DNA, the CDR3 is TGTGCCTTCAGGGGCGGGGGCGATTCACCCCTCCACTTT. It codes for CAFRGGGDSPLHF.

V usage is TRBV5-1 and J usage is TRBJ2-2; weak D call: TRBD1 (5 bases). V lost 1 base and J 0 bases, leaving 7 bases between the germline ends. Germline CDR1 and CDR2: SGHRS and YFSETQ. The CDR3 loop spans 15 amino acids. Here the CDR3 DNA reads TGCGCCAGCAGCTTGTGGGGCTCGAACACCGGGGAGCTGTTTTTT. Translating gives CASSLWGSNTGELFF. Together with reference TRBV5-1 and TRBJ2-2, the CDR3 gives the full variable domain: KAGVTQTPRYLIKTRGQQVTLSCSPISGHRSVSWYQQTPGQGLQFLFEYFSETQRNKGNFPGRFSGRQFSNSRSEMNVSTLELGDSALYLCASSLWGSNTGELFFGEGSRLTVL.

This clone was detected once. The V and J genes are TRBV2 and TRBJ1-1; 10 bases are shared with TRBD1. From germline, CDR1 is SNHLY and CDR2 FYNNEI. The CDR3 totals 14 residues. The V gene end was trimmed by 7 bases and the J gene end by 3 bases; junction bases not matched to a gene: 5. CDR3 nucleotide sequence: TGTGCCAGCAACTTGGACAGGGGGGACACTGAAGCTTTCTTT. Translated, it gives CASNLDRGDTEAFF.

The CDR3 region is CASSLGLAGYPLYNEQFF. In DNA form, the CDR3 reads TGTGCCAGCAGCCTAGGGCTAGCGGGTTATCCCCTCTACAATGAGCAGTTCTTC. The gene calls are TRBV5-6 and TRBJ2-1; 8 bases agree with TRBD2. This CDR3 comprises 18 residues. V was clipped by 4 bases and J by 3 bases; unmatched bases: 15. Germline V gene sequence: CDR1 SGHDT, CDR2 YYEEEE.